The 22 T cell receptor beta chains given below trace back to one sample, sequenced in a study of cytomegalovirus exposure and HLA in healthy donors. The study ran its PCR with 60 Vbeta and 13 Jbeta primers. The repertoire was sequenced with immunoSEQ multiplex PCR; TCRdb's copy has only in-frame clones and lacks some. The sample has around 190,000 clones, 75% to 80% seen once. Sequencing was carried out using PBMCs. The origin of the receptors is a female donor in good health and CMV-seronegative.

The chain combines TRBV4-1 with TRBJ1-2, with D possibly being TRBD1 (6 bases). Deletions cut 0 bases from V and 3 bases from J, with 8 bases between. Germline assignment: CDR1 MGHRA and CDR2 YSYEKL. The CDR3 runs 14 residues. The CDR3 sequence: CASSQETGDYGYTF. CDR3 bases: TGCGCCAGCAGCCAAGAGACAGGCGACTATGGCTACACCTTC.

This sequence joins TRBV10-3 and TRBJ2-5; D perhaps matches TRBD1 (6 bases). The CDR3 has 13 residues. Germline V CDR1 and CDR2: ENHRY, SYGVKD. The V end was cut by 8 bases, the J end by 2 bases, with 12 bases between. The CDR3 reads CAIQGQGQETQYF. CDR3 bases: TGTGCCATCCAGGGCCAGGGGCAAGAGACCCAGTACTTC.

The rearrangement joins TRBV7-3 to TRBJ2-1; D possibly corresponds to TRBD1 (5 bases). The CDR3 runs 14 residues. Trimming took 5 bases from V and 3 from J, leaving 11 bases between them. The V gene's germline CDR1 is SGHTA and CDR2 FQGTGA. The CDR3 spells CASSPSQGYNEQFF. DNA of the CDR3: TGTGCCAGCAGCCCCTCCCAGGGCTACAATGAGCAGTTCTTC.

V is TRBV19 and J is TRBJ2-7; 15 bases are a match to TRBD2. CDR1 LNHDA and CDR2 SQIVND come from the germline V gene (reference sequence). Trimming cost V 8 bases and J 1 base; bases outside gene matches: 9. CDR3 length equals 17 residues. The CDR3 region is CASSERTSGGASYEQYF. The CDR3, as DNA: TGTGCCAGTTCTGAACGGACTAGCGGGGGGGCATCCTACGAGCAGTACTTC.

The chain couples TRBV27 to TRBJ2-7; 12 nucleotides align to TRBD2. The CDR3 is 15 amino acids. Germline loops: CDR1 MNHEY, CDR2 SMNVEV (reference sequence). Unmatched junction bases numbered 9, after V lost 6 bases and J lost 6 bases. CDR3 region: CASSPSLAGGLEQYF. In DNA form, the CDR3 reads TGTGCCAGCAGCCCTTCACTAGCGGGGGGACTCGAGCAGTACTTC.

The chain combines TRBV2 with TRBJ1-1; TRBD1 matches at 8 bases. The V gene's germline CDR1 is SNHLY and CDR2 FYNNEI. Unmatched junction bases numbered 9, after V lost 6 bases and J lost 0 bases. This CDR3 spans 16 amino acids. The CDR3 nucleotides read TGTGCCAGCAGACCCAGGGGGCTGGGAATGAACACTGAAGCTTTCTTT. It codes for CASRPRGLGMNTEAFF. The variable domain in full, completed from reference TRBV2 and TRBJ1-1, reads EPEVTQTPSHQVTQMGQEVILRCVPISNHLYFYWYRQILGQKVEFLVSFYNNEISEKSEIFDDQFSVERPDGSNFTLKIRSTKLEDSAMYFCASRPRGLGMNTEAFFGQGTRLTVV.

The table lists this clone with a count of one. The chain combines TRBV7-6 with TRBJ2-6, with D perhaps matching TRBD2 (5 bases). V lost 5 bases to trimming and J lost 0 bases, with 20 bases between them. The CDR3 length is 19 residues. Germline V gene data show CDR1 as SGHVS and CDR2 as FNYEAQ. The CDR3 DNA reads as TGTGCCAGCAGCCCGGGAAGGCTAAGGGCCCCCTCTGGGGCCAACGTCCTGACTTTC. Translated: CASSPGRLRAPSGANVLTF. The full variable domain, its missing parts supplied by reference TRBV7-6 and TRBJ2-6, is GAGVSQSPRYKVTKRGQDVALRCDPISGHVSLYWYRQALGQGPEFLTYFNYEAQQDKSGLPNDRFSAERPEGSISTLTIQRTEQRDSAMYRCASSPGRLRAPSGANVLTFGAGSRLTVL.

The genes are TRBV7-2 and TRBJ2-1, with TRBD2 matching over 7 bases. CDR3 length: 17 amino acids. Germline-derived CDR1 and CDR2 are SGHTA and FQGNSA. After removal of 5 bases from V and 4 bases from J, the junction contained 14 bases not matched to a gene. Written as DNA, the CDR3 is TGTGCCAGCAGCCGTTCCCCGACTAGCACGGATTACAATGAGCAGTTCTTC. This codes for CASSRSPTSTDYNEQFF. The variable domain in full, completed from reference TRBV7-2 and TRBJ2-1, reads GAGVSQSPSNKVTEKGKDVELRCDPISGHTALYWYRQSLGQGLEFLIYFQGNSAPDKSGLPSDRFSAERTGGSVSTLTIQRTQQEDSAVYLCASSRSPTSTDYNEQFFGPGTRLTVL.

A remark on this clone: A read error may account for a junction end that differs from germline. V usage is TRBV30 and J usage is TRBJ1-3; D is unclear. The CDR3 extends over 14 amino acids. Germline loops: CDR1 GTSNPN, CDR2 SVGIG (reference sequence). CDR3 coding DNA: TGTGCCTGGAGCCGCGGACTTCCTCGAAACGCCATATATTTT. It specifies CAWSRGLPRNAIYF.

This chain connects TRBV5-6 to TRBJ2-7, with D possibly matching TRBD2 (5 bases). The CDR3 totals 15 residues. Trimming took off 1 base at V and 5 bases at J, with 16 bases between the two ends. Germline V gives CDR1 SGHDT, CDR2 YYEEEE. The CDR3 sequence: CASSLYGAAGNEQYF. As DNA, the CDR3 is TGTGCCAGCAGCTTGTATGGAGCGGCCGGCAACGAGCAGTACTTC.

This chain links TRBV28 with TRBJ1-1; 7 bases agree with TRBD1. This CDR3 region has 14 residues. CDR1 MDHEN and CDR2 SYDVKM come from the germline V gene. V dropped 7 bases and J dropped 4; count of bases not matched to a gene: 9. The chain's CDR3 is CASTLRGRVTEAFF. The DNA of the CDR3 is TGTGCCAGCACCTTAAGGGGGCGGGTCACTGAAGCTTTCTTT.

The chain has TRBV29-1 and TRBJ1-1, with TRBD1 matching over 7 bases. V shed 3 bases, J shed 5 bases, and the junction held 15 bases outside the gene matches. CDR3 length: 16 residues. Germline CDR1 SQVTM, CDR2 ANQGSEA. The DNA of the CDR3 is TGCAGCGTTGATGGTTCGACAGGGTGGGGCAGAACTGAAGCTTTCTTT. Its translation: CSVDGSTGWGRTEAFF.

Concerning this clone itself: The CDR3 does not close with the conserved phenylalanine or tryptophan, likely indicating a read error. It is unclear where the CDR3 begins or ends on the DNA, so no DNA is shown, and the CDR3 is as TCRdb lists it. The chain carries TRBV9 and TRBJ2-7; the tabulated D call, TRBD2, remains unverified against the DNA. The CDR3 is 12 amino acids in total, end residues counted. The germline gives CDR1 SGDLS, CDR2 YYNGEE. CDR3 region: CASSVPEEGRNL.

In this sample, this clone turned up a few times. The chain uses TRBV27 and TRBJ2-3, with 8 bases lining up with TRBD2. Per the germline V gene, CDR1 is MNHEY and CDR2 is SMNVEV (reference sequence). V was clipped by 8 bases and J by 6 bases; unmatched bases: 10. The CDR3 has 14 residues. The CDR3 here is CASATGRALDTQYF. The CDR3 DNA sequence: TGTGCCAGCGCGACCGGGAGGGCCCTGGATACGCAGTATTTT.

The rearrangement joins TRBV11-2 to TRBJ2-1; 8 bases line up with TRBD1. The CDR3 is 12 amino acids. The germline V gene has CDR1 SGHAT and CDR2 FQNNGV. J lost 15 bases, V lost 3 bases, and 7 bases had no gene match. This chain's CDR3 is CASSLYSGTGFF. CDR3 bases: TGTGCCAGCAGCTTGTATTCCGGGACAGGGTTCTTC.

This chain links TRBV18 with TRBJ1-1; perhaps TRBD1 as D (5 bases). The CDR3 runs 17 residues. V was clipped by 3 bases and J by 0 bases, with 17 bases between them. Germline V gene data show CDR1 as KGHSH and CDR2 as LQKENI. The CDR3 is CASSPESMGLLNTEAFF. CDR3 DNA: TGTGCCAGCTCACCTGAAAGTATGGGGCTCCTGAACACTGAAGCTTTCTTT.

CDR3 sequence reads: CASSPRGPHLAGGPNEQFF. CDR3 in DNA: TGCGCCAGCAGTCCTCGAGGGCCTCATCTAGCGGGAGGGCCCAATGAGCAGTTCTTC. The V gene is TRBV4-3, the J gene TRBJ2-1; the match to TRBD2 covers 12 bases. The V segment lost 6 bases and the J segment 6 bases; nucleotides outside the gene matches: 18. Germline CDR1 reads LGHNA; CDR2 reads YSLEER. The CDR3 loop spans 19 amino acids.

The chain has TRBV6-1 and TRBJ2-3, with 7 bases identical to TRBD1. V lost 4 bases to trimming and J lost 5 bases; unmatched junction nucleotides: 6. The CDR3 has 14 residues. CDR1 and CDR2 (germline): MNHNS, SASEGT. The CDR3 protein is CASSGQGSGDTQYF. CDR3 nucleotides: TGTGCCAGCAGTGGACAGGGATCAGGAGATACGCAGTATTTT.

The chain has TRBV10-3 and TRBJ1-5, with D uncertain. The CDR3 length is 16 residues. V lost 1 base to trimming and J lost 4 bases, with 14 bases between them. The V gene's germline CDR1 is ENHRY and CDR2 SYGVKD. This chain's CDR3 is CAISELGGVGNQPQHF. The CDR3 DNA follows: TGTGCCATCAGTGAGTTGGGCGGGGTTGGGAATCAGCCCCAGCATTTT.

The chain joins TRBV11-2 to TRBJ2-7; possibly TRBD1 for D (6 bases). This CDR3 has 12 amino acids. Trimming removed 6 bases at V and 4 bases at J, with 10 bases between. CDR1 SGHAT and CDR2 FQNNGV come from the germline V gene. The CDR3 reads CASSHGQYEQYF. CDR3 nucleotide sequence: TGTGCCAGCAGTCATGGACAGTACGAGCAGTACTTC. Full variable domain (remainder filled in from reference TRBV11-2 and TRBJ2-7): EAGVAQSPRYKIIEKRQSVAFWCNPISGHATLYWYQQILGQGPKLLIQFQNNGVVDDSQLPKDRFSAERLKGVDSTLKIQPAKLEDSAVYLCASSHGQYEQYFGPGTRLTVT.

The rearrangement links TRBV19 to TRBJ2-7, with D perhaps matching TRBD1 (6 bases). From germline, CDR1 is LNHDA and CDR2 SQIVND (reference sequence). This CDR3 region has 15 residues. The V end lost 5 bases, the J end lost 1 base, and 15 bases lay between the germline ends. CDR3 in DNA: TGTGCCAGTAGTCAGACCCCAGGACAGTCCTACGAGCAGTACTTC. Translation gives CASSQTPGQSYEQYF.

J is TRBJ2-1 and V is TRBV27; 12 bases match TRBD2. The CDR3 has 16 residues. Germline-derived CDR1 and CDR2 are MNHEY and SMNVEV (reference sequence). V lost 7 bases, J lost 2 bases, and 6 bases stayed unmatched. CDR3 in amino acids: CASTPGLAGPYNEQFF. CDR3 DNA: TGTGCCAGCACCCCGGGACTAGCGGGTCCCTACAATGAGCAGTTCTTC.